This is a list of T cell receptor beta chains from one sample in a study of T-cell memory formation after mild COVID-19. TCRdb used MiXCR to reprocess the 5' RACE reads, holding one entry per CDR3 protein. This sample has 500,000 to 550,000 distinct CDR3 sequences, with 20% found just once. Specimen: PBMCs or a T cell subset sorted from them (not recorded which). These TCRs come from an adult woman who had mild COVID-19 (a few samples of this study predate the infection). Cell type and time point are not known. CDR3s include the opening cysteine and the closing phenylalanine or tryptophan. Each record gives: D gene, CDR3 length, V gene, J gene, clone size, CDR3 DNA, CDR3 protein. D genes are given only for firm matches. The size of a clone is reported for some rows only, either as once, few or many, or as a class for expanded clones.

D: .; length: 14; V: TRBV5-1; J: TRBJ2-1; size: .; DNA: TGCGCCAGCAGCCTCCCGCGGGGGCTCAATGAGCAGTTCTTC; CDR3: CASSLPRGLNEQFF
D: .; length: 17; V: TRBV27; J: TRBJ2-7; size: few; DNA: TGTGCCAGCAGTTTATTATCGCCAGGGCAAGATTCCTACGAGCAGTACTTC; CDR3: CASSLLSPGQDSYEQYF
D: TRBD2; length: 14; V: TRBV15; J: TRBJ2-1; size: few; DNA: TGTGCCACCACGCGCGGGAGCTCCTACAATGAGCAGTTCTTC; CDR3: CATTRGSSYNEQFF
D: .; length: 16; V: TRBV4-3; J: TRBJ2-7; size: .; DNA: TGCGCCAGCAGCCAAGAATTAGACGATGGTAGCTACGAGCAGTACTTC; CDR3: CASSQELDDGSYEQYF
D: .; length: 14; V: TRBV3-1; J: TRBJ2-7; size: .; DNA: TGTGCCAGCAGCCAGGAGGGACAACACTACGAGCAGTACTTC; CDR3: CASSQEGQHYEQYF
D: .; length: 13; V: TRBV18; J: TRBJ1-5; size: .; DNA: TGTGCCAGCTCACCAGGGCCGGTCATGGCCCAGCATTTT; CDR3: CASSPGPVMAQHF
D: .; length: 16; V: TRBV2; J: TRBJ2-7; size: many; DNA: TGTGCCAGCAAGAAGGAGGTAGATTCCGCCTCCTACGAGCAGTACTTC; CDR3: CASKKEVDSASYEQYF
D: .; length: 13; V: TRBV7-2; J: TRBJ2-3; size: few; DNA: TGTGCCAGCAGCTTCCAGGTGGCAGATACGCAGTATTTT; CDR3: CASSFQVADTQYF
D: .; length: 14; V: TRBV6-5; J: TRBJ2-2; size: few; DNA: TGTGCCAGCAGAGAACAGGGGAACACCGGGGAGCTGTTTTTT; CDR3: CASREQGNTGELFF
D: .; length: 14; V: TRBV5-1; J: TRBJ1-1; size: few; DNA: TGCGCCAGCAGCTTTCGACTCGGGAACACTGAAGCTTTCTTT; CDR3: CASSFRLGNTEAFF
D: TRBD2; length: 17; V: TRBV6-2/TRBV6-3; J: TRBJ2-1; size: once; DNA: TGTGCCAGCAGTTACGAGGGAGCGGGAGGTCCTTACAATGAGCAGTTCTTC; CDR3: CASSYEGAGGPYNEQFF
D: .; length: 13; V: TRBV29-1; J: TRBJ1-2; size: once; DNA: TGCAGCGTTGTCCCGGCGGTAAACTATGGCTACACCTTC; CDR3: CSVVPAVNYGYTF
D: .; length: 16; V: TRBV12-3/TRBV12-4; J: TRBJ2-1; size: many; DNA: TGTGCCAGCACTCTCGAGGGGTCTATCTCCTACAATGAGCAGTTCTTC; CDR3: CASTLEGSISYNEQFF
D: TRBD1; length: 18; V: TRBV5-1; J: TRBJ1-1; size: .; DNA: TGCGCCAGCAGCTTGAACCCCCGGGACAGGGCCCCGAACACTGAAGCTTTCTTT; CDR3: CASSLNPRDRAPNTEAFF
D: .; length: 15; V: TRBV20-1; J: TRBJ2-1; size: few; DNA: TGCAGTGCCCCCCTGCACAGTTCCCCGTACAATGAGCAGTTCTTC; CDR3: CSAPLHSSPYNEQFF
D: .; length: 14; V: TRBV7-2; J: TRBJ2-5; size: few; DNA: TGTGCCAGCAGCTTAGCGGCCGACAAAGAGACCCAGTACTTC; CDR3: CASSLAADKETQYF
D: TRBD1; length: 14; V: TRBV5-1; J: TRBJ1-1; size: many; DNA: TGCGCCAGCAGCCCTGGTACAGGGGCTATGGAAGCTTTCTTT; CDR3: CASSPGTGAMEAFF
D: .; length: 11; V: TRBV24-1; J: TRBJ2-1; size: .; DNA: TGTGCCACCATCTCAGGGAATGAGCAGTTCTTC; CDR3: CATISGNEQFF
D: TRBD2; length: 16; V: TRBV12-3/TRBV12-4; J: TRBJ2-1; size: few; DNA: TGTGCCAGCAGTCTACGGACTAGCGGGGGGGCATTGTCTGAGTTCTTC; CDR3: CASSLRTSGGALSEFF
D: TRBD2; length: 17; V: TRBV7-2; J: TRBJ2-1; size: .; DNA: TGTGCCAGCAGCTTAGAGCGGACTAGCGGGAGAGGTAATGAGCAGTTCTTC; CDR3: CASSLERTSGRGNEQFF
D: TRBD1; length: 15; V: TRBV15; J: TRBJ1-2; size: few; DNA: TGTGCCACCAGCAGGACGGACAGGGACCTCTATGGCTACACCTTC; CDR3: CATSRTDRDLYGYTF
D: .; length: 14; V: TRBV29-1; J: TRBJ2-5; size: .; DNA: TGCAGCGTTGAATCGGCGGGGACTCTGAGTTTCCAGTACTTC; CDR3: CSVESAGTLSFQYF
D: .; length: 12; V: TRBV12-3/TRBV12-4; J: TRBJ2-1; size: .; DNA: TGTGCCAGCAGTTACAACAGGGACGACGAGTTCTTC; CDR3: CASSYNRDDEFF
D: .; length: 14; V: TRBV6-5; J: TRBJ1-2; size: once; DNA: TGTGCCAGCGCATCGCAGGGAGCTAACTATGGCTACACCTTC; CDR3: CASASQGANYGYTF
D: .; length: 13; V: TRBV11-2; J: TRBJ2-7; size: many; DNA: TGTGCCAGCAGCTTAGACCCCTCCTACGAGCAGTACTTC; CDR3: CASSLDPSYEQYF
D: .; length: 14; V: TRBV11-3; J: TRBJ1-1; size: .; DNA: TGTGCCAGCAGTAACAGGTATGGGATGACTGAAGCTTTCTTT; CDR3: CASSNRYGMTEAFF
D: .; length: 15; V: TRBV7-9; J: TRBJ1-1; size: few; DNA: TGTGCCAGCAGCTTAGTAGTGGGCCCGTGGGCTGAAGCTTTCTTT; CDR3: CASSLVVGPWAEAFF
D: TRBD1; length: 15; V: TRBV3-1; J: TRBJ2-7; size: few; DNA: TGTGCCAGCAGCGCCGGGACAGGGGCTTCCTACGAGCAGTACTTC; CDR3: CASSAGTGASYEQYF
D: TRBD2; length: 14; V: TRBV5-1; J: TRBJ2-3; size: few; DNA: TGCGCCAGCACCTCTAGGAGGGAGGGGGATACGCAGTATTTT; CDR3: CASTSRREGDTQYF
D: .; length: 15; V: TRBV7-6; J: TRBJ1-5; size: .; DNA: TGTGCCAGCAGCTTAAGGCAGTTTAGCAATCAGCCCCAGCATTTT; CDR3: CASSLRQFSNQPQHF
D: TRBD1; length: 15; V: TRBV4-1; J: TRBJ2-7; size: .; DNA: TGCGCCAGCAGCCCCGGCGGACAGGGCTCCTACGAGCAGTACTTC; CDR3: CASSPGGQGSYEQYF
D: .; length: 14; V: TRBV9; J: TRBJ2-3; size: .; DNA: TGTGCCAGCAGCGTACGACCGTTGACAGATACGCAGTATTTT; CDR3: CASSVRPLTDTQYF
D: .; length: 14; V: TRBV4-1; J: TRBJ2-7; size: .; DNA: TGCGCCAGCAGCCAAGACAGGGGGGACTACGAGCAGTACTTC; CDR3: CASSQDRGDYEQYF
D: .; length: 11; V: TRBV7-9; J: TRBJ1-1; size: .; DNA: TGTGCCAGCAGCTTCTCCGATGAAGCTTTCTTT; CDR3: CASSFSDEAFF
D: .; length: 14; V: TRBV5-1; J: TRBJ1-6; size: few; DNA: TGCGCCAGCAGCTTGGGGCCACAGAATTCACCCCTCCACTTT; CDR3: CASSLGPQNSPLHF
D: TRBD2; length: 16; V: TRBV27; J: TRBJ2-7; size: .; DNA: TGTGCCAGCAGTCCACCTGGGGCTAGCGGGATGTACGAGCAGTACTTC; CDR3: CASSPPGASGMYEQYF
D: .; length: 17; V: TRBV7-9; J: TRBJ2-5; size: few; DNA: TGTGCCAGCAGCTTCTTCTCGTATCGCGGGACGAGGGAGACCCAGTACTTC; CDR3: CASSFFSYRGTRETQYF
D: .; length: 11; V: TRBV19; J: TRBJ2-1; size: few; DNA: TGTGGAACAGGGACCAACAATGAGCAGTTCTTC; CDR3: CGTGTNNEQFF
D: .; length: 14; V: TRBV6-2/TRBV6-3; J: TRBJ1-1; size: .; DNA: TGTGCCAGCAGATCCGGGACAATGAACACTGAAGCTTTCTTT; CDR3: CASRSGTMNTEAFF
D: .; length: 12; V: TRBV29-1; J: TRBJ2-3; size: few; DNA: TGCAGCGTTGATCTAGTTTTAGATACGCAGTATTTT; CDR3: CSVDLVLDTQYF
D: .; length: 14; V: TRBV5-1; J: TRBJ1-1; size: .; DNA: TGCGCCAGCAGCTTGTCTGGGGGAAGTACTGAAGCTTTCTTT; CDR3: CASSLSGGSTEAFF
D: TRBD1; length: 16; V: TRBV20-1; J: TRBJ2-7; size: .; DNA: TGCAGTGCTACGAGAGAGGGGCGCAACAGGGGCTACGAGCAGTACTTC; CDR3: CSATREGRNRGYEQYF
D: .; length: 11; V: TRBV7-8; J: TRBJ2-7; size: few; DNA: TGTGCCAGCAGCTTAATGAACGAGCAGTACTTC; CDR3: CASSLMNEQYF
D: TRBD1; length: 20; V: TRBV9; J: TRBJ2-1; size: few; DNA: TGTGCCAGCAGCGACGGTTCCTCCCCCCGGGGACAGGGGGCGACCAATGAGCAGTTCTTC; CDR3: CASSDGSSPRGQGATNEQFF
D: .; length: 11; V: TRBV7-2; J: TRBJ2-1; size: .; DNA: TGTGCCAGCAGCGCGATGATTGAGCAGTTCTTC; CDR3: CASSAMIEQFF